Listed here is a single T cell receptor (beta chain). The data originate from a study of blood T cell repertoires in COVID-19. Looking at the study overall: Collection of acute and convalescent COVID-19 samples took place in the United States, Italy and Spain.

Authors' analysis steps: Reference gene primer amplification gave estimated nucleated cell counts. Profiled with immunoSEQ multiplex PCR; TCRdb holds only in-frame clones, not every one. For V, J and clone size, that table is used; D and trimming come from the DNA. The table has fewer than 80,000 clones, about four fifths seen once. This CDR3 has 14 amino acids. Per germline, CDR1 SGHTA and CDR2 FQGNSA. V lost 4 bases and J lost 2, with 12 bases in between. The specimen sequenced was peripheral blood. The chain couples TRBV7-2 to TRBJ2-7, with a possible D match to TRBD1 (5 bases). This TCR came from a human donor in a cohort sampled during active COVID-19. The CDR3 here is CASSSTDIAYEQYF. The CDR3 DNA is TGTGCCAGCAGCTCAACGGACATAGCCTACGAGCAGTACTTC.